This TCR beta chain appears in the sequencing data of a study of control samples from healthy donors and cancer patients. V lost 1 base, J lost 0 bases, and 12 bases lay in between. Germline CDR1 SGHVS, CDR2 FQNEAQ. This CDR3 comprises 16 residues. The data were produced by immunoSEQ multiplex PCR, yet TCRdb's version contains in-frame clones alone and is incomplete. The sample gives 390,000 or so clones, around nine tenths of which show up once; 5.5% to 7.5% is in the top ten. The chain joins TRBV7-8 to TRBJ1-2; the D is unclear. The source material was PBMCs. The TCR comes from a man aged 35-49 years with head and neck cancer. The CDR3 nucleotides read TGTGCCAGCAGCTTAGGTTCCCACCAAGCTAACTATGGCTACACCTTC. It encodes CASSLGSHQANYGYTF.